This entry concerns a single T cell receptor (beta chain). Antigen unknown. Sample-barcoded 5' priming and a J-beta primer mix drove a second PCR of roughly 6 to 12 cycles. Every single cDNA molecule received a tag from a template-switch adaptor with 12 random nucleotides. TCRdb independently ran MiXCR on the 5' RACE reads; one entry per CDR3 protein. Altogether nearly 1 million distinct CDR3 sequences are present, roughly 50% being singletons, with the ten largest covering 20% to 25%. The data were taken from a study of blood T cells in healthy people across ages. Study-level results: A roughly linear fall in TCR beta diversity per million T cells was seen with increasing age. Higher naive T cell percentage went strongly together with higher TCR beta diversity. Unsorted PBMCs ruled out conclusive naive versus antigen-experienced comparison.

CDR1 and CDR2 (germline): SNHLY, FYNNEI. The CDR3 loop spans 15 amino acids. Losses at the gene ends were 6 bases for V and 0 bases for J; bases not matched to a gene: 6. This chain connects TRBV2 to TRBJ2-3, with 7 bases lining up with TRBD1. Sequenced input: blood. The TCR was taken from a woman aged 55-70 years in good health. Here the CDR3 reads CASRRQGPSTDTQYF. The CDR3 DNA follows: TGTGCCAGCAGGCGACAGGGCCCTAGCACAGATACGCAGTATTTT.